The 5 T cell receptor beta chains in this list originate from one sample, sequenced in a study of radiation and T cells in renal cell carcinoma. The time point was: blood 4 weeks post-SBRT, at nephrectomy. Treatment indicated: 15 Gy SBRT to primary tumor, nephrectomy 4 weeks later. Sequencing used immunoSEQ multiplex PCR; TCRdb keeps in-frame clones, though not all of them. The data show roughly 61,000 clones, with over 60% seen just once and about 6.3% held by the top ten. The material was blood, obtained from a patient whose treatment included radiotherapy and nephrectomy. All receptors derive from a man in his fifties or sixties with renal cell carcinoma.

J is TRBJ1-4 and V is TRBV30; D not certain. Germline V gives CDR1 GTSNPN, CDR2 SVGIG (reference sequence). Trimming removed 7 bases at V and 0 bases at J, with 9 bases between. This CDR3 spans 13 amino acids. This CDR3 is CAFSASTNEKLFF. The CDR3 DNA sequence: TGTGCCTTCTCAGCCTCAACTAATGAAAAACTGTTTTTT.

This chain connects TRBV30 to TRBJ1-6; D is unresolved. Germline CDR1 and CDR2: GTSNPN and SVGIG (reference sequence). The CDR3 is 13 residues long. V lost 3 bases to trimming and J lost 9 bases, with 12 bases between them. As DNA, the CDR3 is TGTGCCTGGAGAGGGCAGTCGGGTTCACCCCTCCACTTT. Translation gives CAWRGQSGSPLHF.

This clone has more than one count but fewer than ten. CDR3 protein: CASSLLTGVGETQYF. The CDR3 DNA sequence: TGTGCCAGCAGCTTATTGACAGGGGTGGGAGAGACCCAGTACTTC. This rearrangement joins TRBV7-7 to TRBJ2-5; 8 nucleotides agree with TRBD1. The CDR3 has 15 amino acids. Germline trimming cut 2 bases from V and 4 bases from J; bases unmatched to any gene: 6. Germline CDR1 is SSHAT and CDR2 is FNYEAQ (reference sequence).

The chain links TRBV6-6 to TRBJ2-7; TRBD2 agrees at 8 bases. Germline loops: CDR1 MNHNY, CDR2 SVGAGI (reference sequence). This CDR3 is 16 amino acids long. The V gene end was trimmed by 3 bases and the J gene end by 2 bases; junction bases not matched to a gene: 9. This CDR3 reads CASSYSQRGQTYEQYF. In nucleotides, the CDR3 is TGTGCCAGCAGTTATTCACAGCGGGGGCAAACCTACGAGCAGTACTTC.

The rearrangement joins TRBV28 to TRBJ2-3; D gene ambiguous. From germline, CDR1 is MDHEN and CDR2 SYDVKM. The CDR3 is 16 amino acids. The V end was cut by 3 bases, the J end by 2 bases, with 15 bases between. CDR3 sequence (DNA): TGTGCCAGCAGTTTGAGGTCTGGCAGGACCACAGATACGCAGTATTTT. It is translated as CASSLRSGRTTDTQYF.